These 18 T cell receptor beta chains were sequenced from one sample in a study of T cell responses to AZD1222 COVID-19 vaccine. Only in-frame clones appear in the TCRdb table, and some are missing; sequencing was by immunoSEQ multiplex PCR. The sample carries about 99,000 clones, roughly 88% recorded once. The starting material was peripheral blood, obtained on day 0 of AZD1222 vaccination. Receptors originate from an adult in good health.

This sequence joins TRBV30 and TRBJ1-1; D gene ambiguous. V gave up 3 bases and J gave up 1 base, with 9 bases separating them. The CDR3 totals 13 residues. Germline V gene sequence: CDR1 GTSNPN, CDR2 SVGIG (reference sequence). The CDR3 coding sequence is TGTGCCTGGAGGAAAGTGGAGAACACTGAAGCTTTCTTT. Residues: CAWRKVENTEAFF.

The chain employs TRBV15 and TRBJ2-7; 11 nucleotides agree with TRBD1. Germline lookup yields CDR1 LNHNV and CDR2 YYDKDF (reference sequence). The CDR3 covers 14 residues. After removal of 3 bases from V and 4 bases from J, the junction contained 2 bases not matched to a gene. The CDR3 sequence is CATSRDRGQYEQYF. Here the CDR3 DNA reads TGTGCCACCAGCAGGGACAGGGGGCAATACGAGCAGTACTTC.

This clone has just a few counts. The chain uses TRBV7-6 and TRBJ2-1, with 8 bases matching TRBD2. CDR3 size: 17 residues. CDR1 is SGHVS, CDR2 FNYEAQ, per germline. Trimming took 1 base from V and 6 from J; bases not matched to a gene: 11. CDR3 coding DNA: TGTGCCAGCAGCTTAGAAGGAAGAGCGGGGGCATTCAATGAGCAGTTCTTC. Protein sequence: CASSLEGRAGAFNEQFF.

V is TRBV5-1 and J is TRBJ2-3; D remains ambiguous. The CDR3 contains 15 residues. Germline V lookup: CDR1 SGHRS, CDR2 YFSETQ. The ends were cut back, 3 bases at V and 4 bases at J, with 15 bases in the middle. CDR3 nucleotides: TGCGCCAGCAGCTCCCGATTGGACCCCCCAGATACGCAGTATTTT. Protein: CASSSRLDPPDTQYF.

The chain is built from TRBV11-1 and TRBJ2-7; D uncertain. V lost 2 bases to trimming and J lost 7 bases, with 12 bases between them. Germline V gene data show CDR1 as SGHAT and CDR2 as FQDESV (reference sequence). The CDR3 is made up of 13 amino acids. The CDR3 DNA reads as TGTGCCAGCAGCTTAATTTGGGGATGGGAGCAGTACTTC. The encoded protein is CASSLIWGWEQYF.

CDR3 nucleotide sequence: TGTGCCAGCAGCTTGAAGTACCCGATCTACGAGCAGTACTTC. Translating gives CASSLKYPIYEQYF. The V call is TRBV5-6, the J call TRBJ2-7, with unresolved D. V lost 1 base, J lost 3 bases, and 11 bases lay in between. This CDR3 has 14 residues. Germline CDR1 reads SGHDT; CDR2 reads YYEEEE.

The chain's CDR3 is CATSRSLGLAGGPVRSYNEQFF. In DNA, the CDR3 is TGTGCCACCAGCAGATCCCTCGGACTAGCGGGGGGGCCGGTTAGGTCCTACAATGAGCAGTTCTTC. This chain connects TRBV15 to TRBJ2-1; TRBD2 matches at 15 bases. The CDR3 consists of 22 residues. V dropped 2 bases and J dropped 1; count of bases not matched to a gene: 15. CDR1 LNHNV and CDR2 YYDKDF come from the germline V gene (reference sequence).

The chain combines TRBV6-2 or TRBV6-3 with TRBJ2-5, with no clear D. With 5 bases removed from V and 5 bases from J, the gap between germline ends came to 9 bases. From germline, CDR1 is MNHEY and CDR2 SVGEGT. This CDR3 contains 12 residues. CDR3 loop: CASSPEDETQYF. Here the CDR3 DNA reads TGTGCCAGCAGTCCCGAGGACGAGACCCAGTACTTC.

The chain carries TRBV3-1 (or the pseudogene TRBV3-2) and TRBJ2-7, with unresolved D. The CDR3 is made up of 13 amino acids. In germline, CDR1 is LGHDT, CDR2 YNNKEL (reference sequence). V dropped 3 bases and J dropped 5 bases, with 11 bases sitting between them. CDR3 amino acids: CASSHAPGDEQYF. The CDR3 DNA follows: TGTGCCAGCAGCCATGCCCCTGGGGACGAGCAGTACTTC.

This sequence joins TRBV5-1 and TRBJ1-2; D is undetermined. V was pared by 3 bases and J by 4 bases, with 7 bases between. CDR3 size: 12 residues. Germline lookup yields CDR1 SGHRS and CDR2 YFSETQ. The DNA for the CDR3 is TGCGCCAGCAGCTCGGACCTCTATGGCTACACCTTC. Translated, it gives CASSSDLYGYTF.

The chain carries TRBV10-3 and TRBJ2-3; a weak D match, TRBD1 (6 bases). V lost 5 bases to trimming and J lost 0 bases, with 12 bases between them. CDR1 ENHRY and CDR2 SYGVKD come from the germline V gene. The CDR3 sequence is 15 residues long. The CDR3 DNA follows: TGTGCCATCAGTTTAGGACAGCCTAGCACAGATACGCAGTATTTT. This encodes CAISLGQPSTDTQYF.

This chain joins TRBV6-5 and TRBJ1-6, with 7 bases that match TRBD1. Germline CDR1 is MNHEY and CDR2 is SVGAGI. Trimming removed 5 bases from V and 9 bases from J; junction bases left unmatched: 7. The CDR3 consists of 14 residues. CDR3 bases: TGTGCCAGCAGTCCGGGACAGTTTAGTTCACCCCTCCACTTT. Its translation: CASSPGQFSSPLHF.

The rearrangement uses TRBV7-6 and TRBJ1-4; 8 bases map to TRBD1. Unmatched junction bases numbered 8, after V lost 4 bases and J lost 10 bases. Per the germline V gene, CDR1 is SGHVS and CDR2 is FNYEAQ. CDR3 size: 14 residues. The CDR3 sequence is CASSSGTGPGKLFF. The CDR3 nucleotides read TGTGCCAGCAGCTCCGGGACAGGTCCGGGAAAACTGTTTTTT.

The rearrangement links TRBV12-3 or TRBV12-4 to TRBJ1-1; D call uncertain. Trimming took 4 bases from V and 1 from J, leaving 4 bases between them. The CDR3 spans 12 residues. CDR3 nucleotides: TGTGCCAGCAGTTACGGGAACACTGAAGCTTTCTTT. Residues: CASSYGNTEAFF.

The chain employs TRBV19 and TRBJ1-6; unclear D gene. V was cut by 10 bases and J by 0 bases, with 10 bases left in between. Germline assignment: CDR1 LNHDA and CDR2 SQIVND (reference sequence). There are 14 residues in the CDR3. The chain's CDR3 is CATSLSSYNSPLHF. The CDR3 nucleotides are TGTGCCACCTCCTTGAGCTCCTATAATTCACCCCTCCACTTT. The full variable domain, with the rest looked up from reference TRBV19 and TRBJ1-6, is DGGITQSPKYLFRKEGQNVTLSCEQNLNHDAMYWYRQDPGQGLRLIYYSQIVNDFQKGDIAEGYSVSREKKESFPLTVTSAQKNPTAFYLCATSLSSYNSPLHFGNGTRLTVT.

This clone was seen a handful of times. This chain links TRBV28 with TRBJ2-7, with TRBD2 matching 11 bases. Germline trimming cut 6 bases from V and 7 bases from J; bases unmatched to any gene: 11. The CDR3 covers 15 residues. Looked up from germline, CDR1 is MDHEN and CDR2 is SYDVKM. The CDR3 region has the DNA TGTGCCAGCAGGAAGACTAGCGGGGCCCCTGGGGAGCAGTACTTC. It specifies CASRKTSGAPGEQYF.

A word on this clone: Compared with germline, one end of the junction differs, possibly owing to a read error. The rearrangement uses TRBV10-3 and TRBJ2-2; D may be TRBD1 or TRBD2 (5 bases each). Germline V lookup: CDR1 ENHRY, CDR2 SYGVKD. The CDR3 loop spans 14 amino acids. The CDR3 region is CAISRDANAGELFF. CDR3 in DNA: TGTGCCATCAGTAGGGACGCGAACGCCGGGGAGCTGTTTTTT.

This clone was recorded a few times. The CDR3 protein is CASSQDRFGEQYF. DNA of the CDR3: TGCGCCAGCAGCCAAGATCGTTTCGGGGAGCAGTACTTC. V gene TRBV4-1 combines with J gene TRBJ2-7; D is undetermined. The germline V gene encodes CDR1 MGHRA and CDR2 YSYEKL. V was pared by 0 bases and J by 7 bases, with 10 bases between. The CDR3 totals 13 residues.